One sample yielded the 19 T cell receptor beta chains listed below, sequenced in a study of blood T cell repertoires in COVID-19. Clones were read by immunoSEQ multiplex PCR, and TCRdb kept only the in-frame ones, dropping some. This sample has 100,000 to 120,000 clones; around 86% occur once, and the top ten carry under 4.5%. Sequenced input: peripheral blood. Receptor source: a man aged 45-65 years with acute or convalescent COVID-19.

The V call is TRBV7-8, the J call TRBJ2-3; perhaps TRBD2 as D (6 bases). This CDR3 comprises 16 residues. The germline V gene has CDR1 SGHVS and CDR2 FQNEAQ. Between the trimmed V and J ends, which lost 2 bases and 1 base, there was a span of 13 bases. This CDR3 reads CASSLRGTQRTDTQYF. In DNA, the CDR3 is TGTGCCAGCAGCTTACGCGGGACTCAACGCACAGATACGCAGTATTTT.

This clone was seen a handful of times. One end of the junction is discordant with germline, which a read error may explain. The chain links TRBV6-1 to TRBJ2-7, with D tentatively TRBD1 (6 bases). From germline, CDR1 is MNHNS and CDR2 SASEGT. The CDR3 spans 14 residues. CDR3 sequence reads: CASSEAGANYEQYF. CDR3 coding DNA: TGTGCCAGCAGCGAAGCAGGGGCTAACTACGAGCAGTACTTC.

The V gene is TRBV27, the J gene TRBJ2-1, with TRBD2 matching 8 bases. Germline assignment: CDR1 MNHEY and CDR2 SMNVEV (reference sequence). The length of the CDR3 is 13 residues. V was clipped by 7 bases and J by 7 bases; unmatched bases: 6. CDR3 coding DNA: TGTGCCAGCATGACTAGCGTAAGTAATGAGCAGTTCTTC. It is translated as CASMTSVSNEQFF.

V and J are TRBV9 and TRBJ1-1, with TRBD1 identical over 12 bases. V shed 0 bases, J shed 1 base, and the junction held 4 bases outside the gene matches. Per the germline V gene, CDR1 is SGDLS and CDR2 is YYNGEE. This CDR3 has 17 residues. Here the CDR3 reads CASSVGRDRGQNTEAFF. The CDR3 nucleotides read TGTGCCAGCAGCGTAGGAAGGGACAGGGGGCAGAACACTGAAGCTTTCTTT.

This clone was recorded once. This sequence joins TRBV11-2 and TRBJ2-5; D perhaps matches TRBD2 (6 bases). Germline CDR1 and CDR2: SGHAT and FQNNGV. V was pared by 0 bases and J by 5 bases, with 10 bases between. The CDR3 consists of 14 residues. The CDR3 sequence: CASSLDGGRETQYF. In DNA, the CDR3 is TGTGCCAGCAGCTTAGATGGGGGGAGGGAGACCCAGTACTTC.

The chain joins TRBV2 to TRBJ1-1, with D perhaps TRBD1 (6 bases). CDR1 and CDR2 from the germline V gene are SNHLY and FYNNEI. Trimming stripped 7 bases from V and 0 bases from J, with 12 bases between. CDR3 length: 14 amino acids. Here the CDR3 reads CASNNRDLNTEAFF. The CDR3 DNA reads TGTGCCAGCAATAACAGGGATTTGAACACTGAAGCTTTCTTT.

This clone was observed a single time. The chain uses TRBV12-3 or TRBV12-4 and TRBJ1-2; D unresolved. The CDR3 consists of 13 residues. The germline V and J ends were trimmed by 3 bases and 2 bases, with 7 bases remaining between them. CDR3: CASSFGQNYGYTF. CDR3 nucleotides: TGTGCCAGCAGTTTTGGGCAGAACTATGGCTACACCTTC.

The chain combines TRBV2 with TRBJ1-2; 7 bases match TRBD1. Trimming took 7 bases from V and 9 from J; bases not matched to a gene: 14. CDR3 size: 14 residues. Germline V gene sequence: CDR1 SNHLY, CDR2 FYNNEI. DNA of the CDR3: TGTGCCAGCAAGGTCGAGACAGGGAGAACTAGCTACACCTTC. Its translation: CASKVETGRTSYTF.

This chain joins TRBV19 and TRBJ1-5; the D gene is possibly TRBD1 (5 bases). In germline, CDR1 is LNHDA, CDR2 SQIVND (reference sequence). The CDR3 spans 13 residues. V lost 6 bases and J lost 6, with 12 bases in between. Here the CDR3 reads CASSGGLGQPQHF. The CDR3 nucleotides are TGTGCCAGTAGCGGGGGGTTGGGTCAGCCCCAGCATTTT.

The gene calls are TRBV24-1 and TRBJ2-4; D may be TRBD2 (6 bases). From germline, CDR1 is KGHDR and CDR2 SFDVKD. This CDR3 region has 15 residues. V was clipped by 9 bases and J by 8 bases, with 22 bases between them. This CDR3 is CATEEVRGTRYIQYF. Written as DNA, the CDR3 is TGTGCCACCGAGGAGGTTCGCGGGACTCGGTACATTCAGTACTTC.

The genes are TRBV9 and TRBJ2-1; D perhaps matches TRBD1 (6 bases). The CDR3 runs 15 residues. Germline loops: CDR1 SGDLS, CDR2 YYNGEE. The V and J ends lost 2 bases and 2 bases respectively, with 11 bases between them. CDR3 amino acids: CASSVGDITYNEQFF. The CDR3 DNA follows: TGTGCCAGCAGCGTGGGGGACATAACCTACAATGAGCAGTTCTTC.

The chain is built from TRBV29-1 and TRBJ2-6, with D uncertain. Trimming shortened V by 2 bases and J by 0 bases, and 5 bases separated the two germline ends. Germline values: CDR1 SQVTM, CDR2 ANQGSEA. The CDR3 has 14 residues. The CDR3 region is CSVEQDSGANVLTF. CDR3 coding DNA: TGCAGCGTTGAACAGGACTCTGGGGCCAACGTCCTGACTTTC.

The J gene is TRBJ2-1, the V gene TRBV14, with D unclear. Germline V gene lookup returns CDR1 SGHDN and CDR2 FVKESK. V lost 1 base and J 0 bases, leaving 10 bases between the germline ends. CDR3 length: 16 amino acids. In DNA, the CDR3 is TGTGCCAGCAGCCAAGTATTTGGAGCCTCCTACAATGAGCAGTTCTTC. Its protein product is CASSQVFGASYNEQFF.

This clone has a handful of counts. The V and J genes are TRBV12-5 and TRBJ2-3, with 10 bases identical to TRBD2. The CDR3 extends over 14 amino acids. Germline-derived CDR1 and CDR2 are LGHNT and FRNRAP. With 5 bases clipped from V and 5 bases from J, the junction kept 4 bases outside the gene matches. CDR3 nucleotide sequence: TGTGCTAGTGGTCTAGCGGGAGCTGGAGATACGCAGTATTTT. It yields the protein CASGLAGAGDTQYF.

The rearrangement joins TRBV10-1 to TRBJ2-3, with 7 bases fitting TRBD2. CDR1 is WNHNN, CDR2 SYGVQD, per germline (reference sequence). The length of the CDR3 is 13 residues. V lost 5 bases, J lost 3 bases, and 2 bases stayed unmatched. The CDR3 DNA sequence: TGCGCCAGCAGTACGGGGGGAACAGATACGCAGTATTTT. As protein: CASSTGGTDTQYF.

This chain joins TRBV18 and TRBJ1-4; unclear D gene. This CDR3 spans 15 amino acids. The V and J ends lost 2 bases and 0 bases respectively, with 7 bases between them. CDR1 is KGHSH and CDR2 is LQKENI in the germline V gene. In nucleotides, the CDR3 is TGTGCCAGCTCACCAACAGTTGCAACTAATGAAAAACTGTTTTTT. It is translated as CASSPTVATNEKLFF.

V is TRBV3-1 (or the pseudogene TRBV3-2) and J is TRBJ2-3, with D unresolved. V was clipped by 1 base and J by 8 bases, with 10 bases between them. CDR1 and CDR2 from the germline V gene are LGHDT and YNNKEL (reference sequence). The CDR3 contains 13 residues. CDR3 residues: CASSQAPSGTQYF. DNA of the CDR3: TGTGCCAGCAGCCAAGCCCCCTCAGGTACGCAGTATTTT.

The chain is built from TRBV5-1 and TRBJ2-3; 12 bases are a match to TRBD2. Germline values: CDR1 SGHRS, CDR2 YFSETQ. There are 20 residues in the CDR3. The V and J ends lost 0 bases and 2 bases, in that order; junction bases with no gene match: 13. The DNA of the CDR3 is TGCGCCAGCAGCTTGGCTCGGACTAGCGGGATTCAGGGGACCACAGATACGCAGTATTTT. It yields the protein CASSLARTSGIQGTTDTQYF.

V and J are TRBV5-4 and TRBJ2-5; D possibly corresponds to TRBD1 (5 bases). The CDR3 runs to 15 residues. Germline-derived CDR1 and CDR2 are SGHNT and YYREEE (reference sequence). Trimming removed 1 base at V and 3 bases at J, with 13 bases between. CDR3 residues: CASSLIQDEKETQYF. The CDR3 nucleotides read TGTGCCAGCAGCTTGATACAGGACGAAAAAGAGACCCAGTACTTC. Full variable domain (missing parts from reference TRBV5-4 and TRBJ2-5): ETGVTQSPTHLIKTRGQQVTLRCSSQSGHNTVSWYQQALGQGPQFIFQYYREEENGRGNFPPRFSGLQFPNYSSELNVNALELDDSALYLCASSLIQDEKETQYFGPGTRLLVL.